Sequencing of this TCR beta chain was carried out in a study of molecular identifiers for immune sequencing clone quantification (dated by TCRdb to the late 2010s). Notes on the research overall: For a replicate experiment, the RNA from either 20,000 or 100,000 naive CD8 T cells was divided into five aliquots, and four of those aliquots went on to sequencing. The study was a methods study using CD8 T cells to benchmark molecular-identifier clustering-based TCR repertoire sequencing (MIDCIRS) and TCR RNA copy counting. Points the paper makes about the study in general: Modeling indicated approximately 2.7 TCR RNA copies recovered per cell, compared with around 10 by digital PCR, which implies a capture efficiency of approximately 30%. The naive libraries included spiked-in Jurkat TCR RNA (about nine copies' worth), and this Jurkat TCR RNA is not part of the donor repertoire. A single cell's worth of spiked-in Jurkat TCR RNA was reported detectable even among under 1.1 million naive CD8 T cells. Clones above 20 RNA copies held over 97% of molecules in CMV-specific effector cells but under 1% in naive cells. Highly expanded clone sizes could be underestimated if identical TCR molecules share a barcode. When barcode sub-clustering was left out, chimeric consensus sequences inflated TCR diversity, with chimeras reaching as high as 47%.

Libraries were built with PCR. For sequencing, a NextSeq 500 was employed. Bulk TCR libraries were made following a previously described method, with the TCR primers given in Table S5. Purification of total RNA was performed with the Qiagen AllPrep DNA/RNA kit. Before analysis, reads from multiple sequencing runs of the same library were pooled. For the original study's pipeline: Only reads with exact TCR constant sequence were kept, trimmed to 150 nt, and grouped by their 12-nt molecular barcodes. Reads inside each barcode group were sub-clustered using a 15% Levenshtein threshold, and a quality-weighted consensus sequence was constructed for each RNA molecule. Non-functional sequences were discarded, and so were lower-count sequences lying one edit away from another sequence. On the basis of fitting two negative binomial distributions, barcode sub-clusters with fewer than 20% of the maximum read count were discarded. Clones were called with MiXCR by TCRdb after fastp trimmed the public reads at Q25, and only in-frame beta chains were retained. Under each unique CDR3 protein, matching rows form one entry showing the most common genes and DNA. TCRdb assigned the V and J calls; the authors' analysis was not used. The sample includes about half a million distinct CDR3 sequences, with roughly 25% observed a single time. The top ten constitute under 0.8% of the sample.

Naive CD8 T cell libraries were made from around 20,000 to 1,000,000 sorted cells using 10%, 30% or 50% of purified RNA. On a BD FACSAria II, naive CD8 T cells were FACS-sorted as CD8+CD4-CCR7+CD45RA+ and collected into RLT Plus buffer. To test detection sensitivity, Jurkat RNA equivalent to more than 9 TCR copies was spiked into samples of roughly 19,000-1,000,000 naive CD8 T cells. Enrichment of CD8 T cells was performed with RosetteSep CD8+ T Cell Enrichment Cocktail and Ficoll-Paque, after which ACK red cell lysis was carried out. On this clonotype: Its target antigen remains unknown. Base qualities were left out, and no much larger clone turns up one base away.

The receptor comes from a human donor in good health. Some libraries in this study had Jurkat cell RNA spiked in. Material: naive CD8+ T cells from blood, with Jurkat cell RNA spiked in. The sample's cell subset or site label is to be understood as: FACS-sorted CD8+CD4-CCR7+CD45RA+ naive T cells.

CDR3 sequence: CASGLAVGINDYEQYF. The sequenced DNA is TGTGCTAGTGGTTTGGCGGTGGGGATAAACGACTACGAGCAGTACTTC. The sequence is built from TRBV12-5 and TRBJ2-7; no D segment can be confidently identified. From a lookup of the germline V gene, CDR1 and CDR2 are LGHNT and FRNRAP. V loses 1 base of germline sequence and J loses 3 bases, and the interval between the two ends is 16 bases. CDR3 length: 16 amino acids, cysteine to phenylalanine. Solely the CDR3 DNA is kept, with 48 bases framed from the first base.